The 22 T cell receptor beta chains below all came from one sample that was sequenced in a study of blood T cell repertoires in COVID-19. Some clones are missing from TCRdb's copy, which holds only in-frame ones; the method was immunoSEQ multiplex PCR. The table has around 190,000 clones, roughly three quarters seen once. Sequenced sample: peripheral blood. The receptor set was obtained from a woman between 45 and 60 years old with active or convalescent COVID-19.

V gene TRBV7-9 combines with J gene TRBJ1-2; the D gene is possibly TRBD1 (6 bases). Between the trimmed V and J ends, which lost 0 bases and 7 bases, there was a span of 12 bases. This CDR3 is 14 amino acids long. Germline CDR1 SEHNR, CDR2 FQNEAQ (reference sequence). The CDR3 coding sequence is TGTGCCAGCAGCTTAGCAACAGGGATGAGTGGCTACACCTTC. This translates into CASSLATGMSGYTF.

V and J are TRBV5-6 and TRBJ2-7; 7 bases map to TRBD2. Germline loops: CDR1 SGHDT, CDR2 YYEEEE. Trimming cost V 10 bases and J 8 bases; bases outside gene matches: 21. The CDR3 contains 15 residues. Here the CDR3 DNA reads TGTGCCTCCGGCCTGCGGGGGTCGGCGCTTACGAAGCAGTACTTC. Translation gives CASGLRGSALTKQYF.

The chain uses TRBV9 and TRBJ1-1, with 8 positions matching TRBD1. The CDR3 contains 15 residues. V shed 4 bases and J 5 bases; nucleotides not matched to a gene: 10. The germline V gene encodes CDR1 SGDLS and CDR2 YYNGEE. CDR3: CASSPIRGQGTEAFF. As DNA, the CDR3 is TGTGCCAGCAGCCCGATCAGGGGGCAGGGAACTGAAGCTTTCTTT.

The chain carries TRBV7-9 and TRBJ1-3; 9 positions agree with TRBD1. Germline V gene data show CDR1 as SEHNR and CDR2 as FQNEAQ (reference sequence). V was pared by 3 bases and J by 0 bases, with 9 bases of the junction left unmatched. The CDR3 runs to 18 residues. The CDR3 here is CASSFILQGATSGNTIYF. The DNA for the CDR3 is TGTGCCAGCAGCTTCATTTTACAGGGGGCAACCTCTGGAAACACCATATATTTT.

The chain carries TRBV5-8 and TRBJ1-4; 7 nucleotides agree with TRBD1. The CDR3 length is 14 residues. The junction had 11 bases not matched to a gene; V was cut back by 4 bases and J by 11 bases. CDR1 and CDR2 (germline): SGHTS, YDEGEE. CDR3 loop: CASSPGQPVEKLFF. DNA for the CDR3: TGTGCCAGCAGCCCGGGACAGCCAGTGGAGAAACTGTTTTTT.

In this sample, this clone turned up a few times. J is TRBJ2-3 and V is TRBV24-1, with D maybe TRBD1 (6 bases). Germline V lookup: CDR1 KGHDR, CDR2 SFDVKD. The V gene lost 9 bases and the J gene lost 3 bases, with 12 bases spanning the gap. This CDR3 spans 13 amino acids. This CDR3 is CATSEGGTDTQYF. The CDR3 coding sequence is TGTGCCACCTCTGAAGGGGGAACAGATACGCAGTATTTT.

The rearrangement links TRBV19 to TRBJ1-1; 7 bases match TRBD1. Germline assignment: CDR1 LNHDA and CDR2 SQIVND (reference sequence). There are 16 residues in the CDR3. The V and J ends lost 4 bases and 2 bases, in that order; junction bases with no gene match: 10. The CDR3 DNA is TGTGCCAGTAGTAGGACAGGCGCCAGCCCTAACACTGAAGCTTTCTTT. Encoded protein: CASSRTGASPNTEAFF.

The rearrangement joins TRBV28 to TRBJ1-2; D might be TRBD1 (5 bases). V was pared by 2 bases and J by 3 bases, with 10 bases between. The CDR3 is made up of 14 amino acids. The germline gives CDR1 MDHEN, CDR2 SYDVKM. The CDR3 is CASSLGVRDYGYTF. CDR3 sequence (DNA): TGTGCCAGCAGTTTAGGGGTCAGGGACTATGGCTACACCTTC.

This sequence joins TRBV7-2 and TRBJ2-5; the D gene is possibly TRBD2 (5 bases). The germline V gene has CDR1 SGHTA and CDR2 FQGNSA. The CDR3 runs 15 residues. Deletions cut 5 bases from V and 4 bases from J, with 17 bases between. The CDR3 nucleotides read TGTGCCAGCAGCCCTCAACTAGGTTTGGGAGAGACCCAGTACTTC. This encodes CASSPQLGLGETQYF.

This clone turned up a few times. The chain employs TRBV29-1 and TRBJ2-3, with TRBD1 as a possible D gene (6 bases). The CDR3 is made up of 13 amino acids. Between the trimmed V and J ends, which lost 5 bases and 0 bases, there was a span of 9 bases. Germline V CDR1 and CDR2: SQVTM, ANQGSEA. CDR3 in amino acids: CSVQGPSTDTQYF. CDR3 DNA sequence: TGCAGCGTTCAGGGGCCTAGCACAGATACGCAGTATTTT.

The rearrangement links TRBV5-5 to TRBJ2-2; TRBD2 is a possible D gene (5 bases). Germline V gene data show CDR1 as SGHKS and CDR2 as YYEKEE (reference sequence). The CDR3 is 16 residues long. V was trimmed by 5 bases and J by 0 bases, leaving 14 bases between them. Written as DNA, the CDR3 is TGTGCCAGCAGTCAACTGGTCGGGGCGAACACCGGGGAGCTGTTTTTT. This sequence encodes CASSQLVGANTGELFF. Drawing the rest from reference TRBV5-5 and TRBJ2-2, the complete variable domain is DAGVTQSPTHLIKTRGQQVTLRCSPISGHKSVSWYQQVLGQGPQFIFQYYEKEERGRGNFPDRFSARQFPNYSSELNVNALLLGDSALYLCASSQLVGANTGELFFGEGSRLTVL.

The J gene is TRBJ1-1, the V gene TRBV3-1 (or the pseudogene TRBV3-2), with D perhaps TRBD1 (5 bases). Germline V gives CDR1 LGHDT, CDR2 YNNKEL (reference sequence). Deletions cut 0 bases from V and 7 bases from J, with 9 bases between. CDR3 length equals 13 residues. In nucleotides, the CDR3 is TGTGCCAGCAGCCAAGAGCGGGGGTTTGAAGCTTTCTTT. It encodes CASSQERGFEAFF.

The chain couples TRBV12-3 or TRBV12-4 to TRBJ2-2; D is perhaps TRBD1 (5 bases). The CDR3 loop spans 13 amino acids. The V and J ends lost 6 bases and 6 bases respectively, with 11 bases between them. The CDR3: CASRPGWSGELFF. Here the CDR3 DNA reads TGTGCCAGCAGACCAGGGTGGTCCGGGGAGCTGTTTTTT.

This clone has just one count. The rearrangement uses TRBV28 and TRBJ2-5; 9 nucleotides match TRBD1. Germline trimming cut 3 bases from V and 2 bases from J; bases unmatched to any gene: 7. This CDR3 has 16 amino acids. Germline V gives CDR1 MDHEN, CDR2 SYDVKM. CDR3 in DNA: TGTGCCAGCAGTTTTTCGGGACAGGGAAGACAAGAGACCCAGTACTTC. It is translated as CASSFSGQGRQETQYF.

The sample holds a few counts of this clone. The chain links TRBV7-8 to TRBJ1-2; 9 bases line up with TRBD1. Germline CDR1 SGHVS, CDR2 FQNEAQ. V was clipped by 7 bases and J by 6 bases; unmatched bases: 9. The CDR3 contains 14 residues. CDR3 loop: CASTQHGTGNGYTF. CDR3 DNA sequence: TGTGCCAGCACCCAACACGGGACAGGGAATGGCTACACCTTC.

The chain employs TRBV19 and TRBJ1-2; D might be TRBD1 (6 bases). The CDR3 runs 15 residues. CDR1 is LNHDA, CDR2 SQIVND, per germline (reference sequence). The V end lost 7 bases, the J end lost 3 bases, and 18 bases lay between the germline ends. The CDR3 region is CASTRPGTIDYGYTF. The CDR3 DNA sequence: TGTGCCAGTACAAGACCCGGGACAATAGACTATGGCTACACCTTC. Based on the CDR3 plus reference TRBV19 and TRBJ1-2, the full variable domain is DGGITQSPKYLFRKEGQNVTLSCEQNLNHDAMYWYRQDPGQGLRLIYYSQIVNDFQKGDIAEGYSVSREKKESFPLTVTSAQKNPTAFYLCASTRPGTIDYGYTFGSGTRLTVV.

The V call is TRBV7-2, the J call TRBJ2-5, with TRBD2 matching 7 bases. Trimming removed 0 bases from V and 1 base from J; junction bases left unmatched: 2. The CDR3 is made up of 15 amino acids. Looked up from germline, CDR1 is SGHTA and CDR2 is FQGNSA. CDR3 DNA sequence: TGTGCCAGCAGCTTAGCAGGGACTACCCAAGAGACCCAGTACTTC. The encoded protein is CASSLAGTTQETQYF.

This clone came up once. The chain recombines TRBV5-5 with TRBJ2-3; tentatively, D is TRBD2 (6 bases). The CDR3 has 16 amino acids. CDR1 is SGHKS and CDR2 is YYEKEE in the germline V gene (reference sequence). The ends were cut back, 3 bases at V and 1 base at J, with 15 bases in the middle. The DNA of the CDR3 is TGTGCCAGCAGCTCGAATAGGGGAGGTCGCACAGATACGCAGTATTTT. It yields the protein CASSSNRGGRTDTQYF.

The rearrangement uses TRBV7-9 and TRBJ2-3, with D tentatively TRBD2 (5 bases). This CDR3 is 16 amino acids long. The V end lost 5 bases, the J end lost 2 bases, and 17 bases lay between the germline ends. The germline CDR1 and CDR2 sequences are SEHNR and FQNEAQ (reference sequence). The CDR3 loop reads CASSLRRRDDTDTQYF. Written as DNA, the CDR3 is TGTGCCAGCAGCCTAAGGAGACGGGATGACACAGATACGCAGTATTTT.

This clone has at least ten counts. CDR3 residues: CASSIGTGEDEQYF. CDR3 bases: TGCGCCAGCAGCATTGGGACAGGGGAAGACGAGCAGTACTTC. This chain joins TRBV5-1 and TRBJ2-7, with 10 bases fitting TRBD1. CDR3 size: 14 residues. With 4 bases clipped from V and 5 bases from J, the junction kept 6 bases outside the gene matches. CDR1 is SGHRS, CDR2 YFSETQ, per germline.

The chain is built from TRBV19 and TRBJ2-3; tentative D call: TRBD1 (6 bases). Trimming took 4 bases from V and 0 from J, leaving 17 bases between them. The V gene's germline CDR1 is LNHDA and CDR2 SQIVND (reference sequence). CDR3 length: 17 residues. The CDR3 DNA reads TGTGCCAGTAGTACCCGCCCCTGGACAGTTAGCACAGATACGCAGTATTTT. It encodes CASSTRPWTVSTDTQYF.

This sequence joins TRBV28 and TRBJ1-1; perhaps TRBD1 as D (5 bases). The V gene lost 6 bases and the J gene lost 1 base, with 12 bases spanning the gap. CDR3 length equals 14 residues. Germline CDR1 and CDR2: MDHEN and SYDVKM. The CDR3 DNA reads as TGTGCCAGCAGGGAGCAGGGCGCGAACACTGAAGCTTTCTTT. Protein product: CASREQGANTEAFF.